The TCR beta chain described here comes from a study of siplizumab effects on memory and regulatory T cells. Clones were sequenced by immunoSEQ multiplex PCR, and TCRdb holds only the in-frame ones, with some missing. The data contain about 94,000 clones, 90% to 95% of them singletons. The CDR3 sequence is 15 residues long. Germline V CDR1 and CDR2: MNHNY, SVGAGI (reference sequence). V was pared by 6 bases and J by 7 bases, with 10 bases of the junction left unmatched. The rearrangement links TRBV6-6 to TRBJ2-7; 12 nucleotides agree with TRBD1. Sequencing was done on a sample of non-Treg CD4+ T cells sorted from blood. This receptor was obtained from a human donor in good health. CDR3 sequence (DNA): TGTGCCAGCAGCCAAACCGGGACAGGGGGCCGGGAGCAGTACTTC. Encoded protein: CASSQTGTGGREQYF.